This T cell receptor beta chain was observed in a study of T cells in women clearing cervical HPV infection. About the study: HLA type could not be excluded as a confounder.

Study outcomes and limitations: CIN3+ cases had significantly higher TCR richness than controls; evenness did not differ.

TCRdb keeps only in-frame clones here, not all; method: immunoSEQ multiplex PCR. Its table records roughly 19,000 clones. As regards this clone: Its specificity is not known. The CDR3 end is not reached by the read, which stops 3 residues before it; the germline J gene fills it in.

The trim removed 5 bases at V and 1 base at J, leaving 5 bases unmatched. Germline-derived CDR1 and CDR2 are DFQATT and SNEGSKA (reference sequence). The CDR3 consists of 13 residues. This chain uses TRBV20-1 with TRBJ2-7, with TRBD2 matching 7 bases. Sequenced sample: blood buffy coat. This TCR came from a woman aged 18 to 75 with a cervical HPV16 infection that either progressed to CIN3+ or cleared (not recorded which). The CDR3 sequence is CSALGGSSYEQYF. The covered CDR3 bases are TGCAGTGCTCTTGGCGGGAGTTCCTACGAG.